Each of the 19 T cell receptor beta chains below was sequenced from the same sample in a study of cytomegalovirus exposure and HLA in healthy donors. The study ran its PCR with 60 Vbeta and 13 Jbeta primers. This table comes from immunoSEQ multiplex PCR, and its TCRdb copy is limited to in-frame clones, with some not included. The table has under 200,000 clones, over 80% seen once; the top ten hold 1.9%. Sequencing was done on a sample of PBMCs. These receptors were collected from a human donor in good health.

This CDR3 reads CASSENLRGNYGYTF. CDR3 DNA sequence: TGCGCCAGCAGCGAAAACCTCAGGGGTAACTATGGCTACACCTTC. The rearrangement joins TRBV4-1 to TRBJ1-2; TRBD1 is a possible D gene (6 bases). Germline V gene sequence: CDR1 MGHRA, CDR2 YSYEKL. The CDR3 is made up of 15 amino acids. Between the trimmed V and J ends, which lost 5 bases and 1 base, there was a span of 14 bases.

In its sample, this clone was seen a few times. The V gene is TRBV7-8, the J gene TRBJ2-7; possibly TRBD1 for D (5 bases). The CDR3 has 14 amino acids. The V end was cut by 4 bases, the J end by 2 bases, with 12 bases between. Per germline, CDR1 SGHVS and CDR2 FQNEAQ. CDR3 DNA: TGTGCCAGCAGCTCCAGACAGCTTGCCTACGAGCAGTACTTC. This codes for CASSSRQLAYEQYF.

The chain employs TRBV6-5 and TRBJ2-3; 12 bases agree with TRBD2. The CDR3 is 16 amino acids. Germline V gene lookup returns CDR1 MNHEY and CDR2 SVGAGI. Unmatched junction bases numbered 6, after V lost 4 bases and J lost 4 bases. The CDR3 here is CASSLLPSGGADTQYF. The CDR3 DNA reads TGTGCCAGCAGTTTACTCCCTAGCGGGGGGGCAGATACGCAGTATTTT.

The count of this clone is one. The chain has TRBV12-5 and TRBJ1-4; 8 bases are shared with TRBD1. Germline V gene lookup returns CDR1 LGHNT and CDR2 FRNRAP. Trimming removed 0 bases from V and 5 bases from J; junction bases left unmatched: 5. The CDR3 has 16 amino acids. CDR3 sequence reads: CASGLVVTGGNEKLFF. In DNA form, the CDR3 reads TGTGCTAGTGGTTTGGTAGTCACAGGGGGGAATGAAAAACTGTTTTTT.

The chain couples TRBV15 to TRBJ2-2, with TRBD1 matching 7 bases. The CDR3 spans 15 residues. The germline CDR1 and CDR2 sequences are LNHNV and YYDKDF (reference sequence). V gave up 6 bases and J gave up 3 bases; unmatched junction bases: 7. As DNA, the CDR3 is TGTGCCACCAGTGAAGGGGGCGCGGACACCGGGGAGCTGTTTTTT. As protein: CATSEGGADTGELFF.

This sequence joins TRBV9 and TRBJ1-5; D not certain. V dropped 0 bases and J dropped 0 bases, with 7 bases sitting between them. Germline CDR1 and CDR2: SGDLS and YYNGEE. The CDR3 is 15 residues long. CDR3 region: CASSVAGHSNQPQHF. The DNA of the CDR3 is TGTGCCAGCAGCGTAGCAGGTCATAGCAATCAGCCCCAGCATTTT.

The CDR3 reads CASSTAHTANYGYTF. The CDR3 DNA reads as TGTGCCAGCTCCACAGCCCACACAGCTAACTATGGCTACACCTTC. The chain employs TRBV18 and TRBJ1-2, with D unresolved. CDR1 is KGHSH and CDR2 is LQKENI in the germline V gene. V lost 6 bases and J 0 bases, leaving 14 bases between the germline ends. The CDR3 is 15 residues long.

The chain links TRBV11-3 to TRBJ1-1; D remains unclear. Trimming removed 2 bases at V and 7 bases at J, with 8 bases between. This CDR3 spans 12 amino acids. Germline V gives CDR1 SGHNT, CDR2 YENEEA. CDR3 sequence: CASSLSGYEAFF. The CDR3 DNA reads TGTGCCAGCAGCTTATCAGGTTATGAAGCTTTCTTT.

The chain has TRBV2 and TRBJ1-2; no clear D gene. The CDR3 consists of 13 residues. V was pared by 6 bases and J by 6 bases, with 14 bases between. In germline, CDR1 is SNHLY, CDR2 FYNNEI. The CDR3 region has the DNA TGTGCCAGCAGCTTAGAACTTACCAATGGCTACACCTTC. Translated, it gives CASSLELTNGYTF. The entire variable domain, with the rest obtained from reference TRBV2 and TRBJ1-2, is as follows: EPEVTQTPSHQVTQMGQEVILRCVPISNHLYFYWYRQILGQKVEFLVSFYNNEISEKSEIFDDQFSVERPDGSNFTLKIRSTKLEDSAMYFCASSLELTNGYTFGSGTRLTVV.

In its sample, this clone was seen a few times. The chain combines TRBV4-2 with TRBJ1-1; the D gene is possibly TRBD1 (5 bases). This CDR3 comprises 15 residues. The V gene's germline CDR1 is LGHNA and CDR2 YNFKEQ. The ends were cut back, 1 base at V and 1 base at J, with 10 bases in the middle. CDR3 nucleotides: TGTGCCAGCAGCCAAGTAGACAGAGAGAACACTGAAGCTTTCTTT. The encoded protein is CASSQVDRENTEAFF.

This clone has just a few counts. The rearrangement links TRBV6-6 to TRBJ1-6; D is uncertain. Germline CDR1 is MNHNY and CDR2 is SVGAGI (reference sequence). Trimming cost V 0 bases and J 0 bases, with 6 bases left between them. This CDR3 is built from 16 residues. The CDR3 region has the DNA TGTGCCAGCAGTTACTCGCCGGGCTCCTATAATTCACCCCTCCACTTT. Residues: CASSYSPGSYNSPLHF.

The rearrangement joins TRBV6-5 to TRBJ2-7, with a tentative D call TRBD2 (7 bases). From germline, CDR1 is MNHEY and CDR2 SVGAGI. V was pared by 5 bases and J by 3 bases, with 17 bases between. The CDR3 has 15 amino acids. Here the CDR3 reads CASSVRGGAVYEQYF. CDR3 nucleotides: TGTGCCAGCAGTGTGCGTGGGGGGGCAGTCTACGAGCAGTACTTC.

This sequence joins TRBV27 and TRBJ1-1; unclear D gene. CDR1 is MNHEY and CDR2 is SMNVEV in the germline V gene (reference sequence). V was pared by 7 bases and J by 2 bases, with 20 bases between. The CDR3 runs 16 residues. The CDR3 loop reads CASIRSAYRENTEAFF. The CDR3 DNA sequence: TGTGCCAGCATCCGGAGCGCGTACCGAGAAAACACTGAAGCTTTCTTT.

This chain uses TRBV6-1 with TRBJ1-4; no definite D call. CDR3 length equals 12 residues. The germline V and J ends were trimmed by 2 bases and 8 bases, with 6 bases remaining between them. From germline, CDR1 is MNHNS and CDR2 SASEGT. For the CDR3, the DNA is TGTGCCAGCAGTGAACGAGGGGAAAAACTGTTTTTT. Amino acids: CASSERGEKLFF.

This sequence joins TRBV20-1 and TRBJ1-2; D uncertain. The CDR3 has 11 residues. CDR1 and CDR2 from the germline V gene are DFQATT and SNEGSKA (reference sequence). V lost 2 bases, J lost 5 bases, and 6 bases lay in between. The CDR3 region is CSARRGYGYTF. For the CDR3, the DNA is TGCAGTGCTAGAAGAGGGTATGGCTACACCTTC.

DNA of the CDR3: TGTGCCAGTAGTATAGTAGCTAGCGGGGGGCCAGATACGCAGTATTTT. Its protein product is CASSIVASGGPDTQYF. The chain employs TRBV19 and TRBJ2-3; 11 bases align to TRBD2. The germline gives CDR1 LNHDA, CDR2 SQIVND (reference sequence). The CDR3 sequence is 16 residues long. With V trimmed by 1 base and J by 4 bases, 4 bases remained unmatched.

The chain employs TRBV6-5 and TRBJ1-2; 10 bases match TRBD1. CDR1 and CDR2 from the germline V gene are MNHEY and SVGAGI. The CDR3 sequence is 16 residues long. V dropped 2 bases and J dropped 7; count of bases not matched to a gene: 10. The CDR3 loop is CASSYDFWDRGSGYTF. Written as DNA, the CDR3 is TGTGCCAGCAGTTACGACTTTTGGGACAGGGGAAGTGGCTACACCTTC.

This clone was picked up a small number of times. The rearrangement uses TRBV29-1 and TRBJ1-2; D is perhaps TRBD1 (5 bases). The CDR3 is made up of 15 amino acids. V was pared by 3 bases and J by 3 bases, with 17 bases between. Per germline, CDR1 SQVTM and CDR2 ANQGSEA. The CDR3 is CSVDLPGGGYYGYTF. The CDR3 bases are TGCAGCGTTGACCTCCCCGGGGGAGGATACTATGGCTACACCTTC.

The chain employs TRBV29-1 and TRBJ1-1; D gene ambiguous. This CDR3 is 10 amino acids long. Trimming stripped 0 bases from V and 9 bases from J, with 5 bases between. The germline V gene has CDR1 SQVTM and CDR2 ANQGSEA. The CDR3 loop is CSVEDSKAFF. In DNA, the CDR3 is TGCAGCGTTGAAGATAGTAAAGCTTTCTTT.